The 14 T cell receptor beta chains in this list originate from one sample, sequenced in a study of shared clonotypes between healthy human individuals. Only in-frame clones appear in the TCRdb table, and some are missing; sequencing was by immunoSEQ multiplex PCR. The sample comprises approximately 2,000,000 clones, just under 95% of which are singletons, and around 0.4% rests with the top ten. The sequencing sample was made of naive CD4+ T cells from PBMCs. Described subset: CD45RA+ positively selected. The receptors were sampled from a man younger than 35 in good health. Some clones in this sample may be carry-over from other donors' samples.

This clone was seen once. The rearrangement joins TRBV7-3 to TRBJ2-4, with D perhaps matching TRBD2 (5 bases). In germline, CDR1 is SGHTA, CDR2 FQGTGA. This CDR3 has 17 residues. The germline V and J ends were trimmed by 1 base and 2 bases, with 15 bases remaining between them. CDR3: CASSLIKISDSKNIQYF. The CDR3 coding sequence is TGTGCCAGCAGCTTAATTAAGATTAGCGACTCCAAAAACATTCAGTACTTC.

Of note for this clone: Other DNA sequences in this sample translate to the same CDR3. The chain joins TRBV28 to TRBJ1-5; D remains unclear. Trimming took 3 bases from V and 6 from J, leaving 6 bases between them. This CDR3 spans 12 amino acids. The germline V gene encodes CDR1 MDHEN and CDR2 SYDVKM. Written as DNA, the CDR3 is TGTGCCAGCAGTTTGTTGAGTCAGCCCCAGCATTTT. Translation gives CASSLLSQPQHF. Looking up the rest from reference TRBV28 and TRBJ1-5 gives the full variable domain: DVKVTQSSRYLVKRTGEKVFLECVQDMDHENMFWYRQDPGLGLRLIYFSYDVKMKEKGDIPEGYSVSREKKERFSLILESASTNQTSMYLCASSLLSQPQHFGDGTRLSIL.

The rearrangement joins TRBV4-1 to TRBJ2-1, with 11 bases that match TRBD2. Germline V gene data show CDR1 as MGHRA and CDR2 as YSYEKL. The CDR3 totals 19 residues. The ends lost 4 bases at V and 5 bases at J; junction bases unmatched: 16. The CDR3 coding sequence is TGCGCCAGCAGCCTCCGAAGAGGGACTAGCGGTATGTCCGACAATGAGCAGTTCTTC. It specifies CASSLRRGTSGMSDNEQFF.

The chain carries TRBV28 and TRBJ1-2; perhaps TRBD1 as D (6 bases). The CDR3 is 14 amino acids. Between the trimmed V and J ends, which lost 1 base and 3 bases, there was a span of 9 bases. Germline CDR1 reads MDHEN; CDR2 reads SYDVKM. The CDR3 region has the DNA TGTGCCAGCAGTTTATTTGCAGGGGACTATGGCTACACCTTC. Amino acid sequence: CASSLFAGDYGYTF.

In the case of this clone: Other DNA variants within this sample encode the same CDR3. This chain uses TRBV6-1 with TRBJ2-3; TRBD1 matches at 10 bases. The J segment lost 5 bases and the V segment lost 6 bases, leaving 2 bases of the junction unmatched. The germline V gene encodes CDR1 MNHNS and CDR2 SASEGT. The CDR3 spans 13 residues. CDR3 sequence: CASSGDRGDTQYF. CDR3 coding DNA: TGTGCCAGCAGCGGGGACAGGGGAGATACGCAGTATTTT.

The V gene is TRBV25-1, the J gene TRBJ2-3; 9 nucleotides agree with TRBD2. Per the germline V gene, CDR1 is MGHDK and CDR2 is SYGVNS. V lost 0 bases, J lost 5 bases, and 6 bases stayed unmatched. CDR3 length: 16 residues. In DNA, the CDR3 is TGTGCCAGCAGTGAATATAGGGCGGGAGGGCAAGATACGCAGTATTTT. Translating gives CASSEYRAGGQDTQYF.

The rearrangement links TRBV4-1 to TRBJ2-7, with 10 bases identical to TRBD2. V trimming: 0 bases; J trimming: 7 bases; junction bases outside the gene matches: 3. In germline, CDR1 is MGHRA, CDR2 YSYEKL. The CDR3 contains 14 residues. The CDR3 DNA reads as TGCGCCAGCAGCCAAGAACTAGCGGGAATGGAGCAGTACTTC. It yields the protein CASSQELAGMEQYF.

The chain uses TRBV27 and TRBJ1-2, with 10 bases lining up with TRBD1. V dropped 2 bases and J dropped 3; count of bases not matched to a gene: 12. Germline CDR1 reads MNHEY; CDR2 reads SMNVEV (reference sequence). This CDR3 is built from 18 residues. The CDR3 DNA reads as TGTGCCAGCAGTTTAATTGGGACAGGGGTGAACCCCCACTATGGCTACACCTTC. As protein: CASSLIGTGVNPHYGYTF.

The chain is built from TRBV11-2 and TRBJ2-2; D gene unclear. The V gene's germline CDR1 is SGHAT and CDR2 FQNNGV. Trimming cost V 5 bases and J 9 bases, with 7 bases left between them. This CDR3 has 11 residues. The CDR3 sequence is CASSQLRELFF. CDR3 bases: TGTGCCAGCAGCCAACTGAGGGAGCTGTTTTTT.

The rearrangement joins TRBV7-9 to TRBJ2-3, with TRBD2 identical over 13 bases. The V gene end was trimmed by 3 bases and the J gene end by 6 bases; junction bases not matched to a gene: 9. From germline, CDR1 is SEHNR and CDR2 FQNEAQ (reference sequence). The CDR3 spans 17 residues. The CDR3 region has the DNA TGTGCCAGCAGCTTGCCGGGACTAGCGGGAACGATCGATACGCAGTATTTT. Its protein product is CASSLPGLAGTIDTQYF.

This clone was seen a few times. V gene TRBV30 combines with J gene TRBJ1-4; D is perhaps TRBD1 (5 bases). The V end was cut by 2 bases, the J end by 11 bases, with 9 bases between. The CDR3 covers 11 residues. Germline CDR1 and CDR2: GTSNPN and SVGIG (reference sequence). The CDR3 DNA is TGTGCCTGGAGTAGCCGGGGGAAACTGTTTTTT. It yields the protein CAWSSRGKLFF.

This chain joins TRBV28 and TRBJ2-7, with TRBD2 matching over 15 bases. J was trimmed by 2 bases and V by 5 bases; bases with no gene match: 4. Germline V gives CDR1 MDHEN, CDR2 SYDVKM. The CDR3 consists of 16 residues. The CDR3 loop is CASSPGTSGRPYEQYF. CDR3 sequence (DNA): TGTGCCAGCAGTCCCGGGACTAGCGGGAGGCCCTACGAGCAGTACTTC.

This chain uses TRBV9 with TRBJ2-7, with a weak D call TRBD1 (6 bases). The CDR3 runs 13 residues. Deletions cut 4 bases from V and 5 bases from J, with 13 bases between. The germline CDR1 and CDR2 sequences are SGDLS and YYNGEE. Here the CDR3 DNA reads TGTGCCAGCAGCAAACAGGGTTACCACGAGCAGTACTTC. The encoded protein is CASSKQGYHEQYF.

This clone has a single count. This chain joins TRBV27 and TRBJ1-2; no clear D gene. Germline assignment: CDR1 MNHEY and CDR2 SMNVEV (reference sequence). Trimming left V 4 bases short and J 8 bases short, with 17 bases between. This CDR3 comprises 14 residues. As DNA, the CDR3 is TGTGCCAGCAGTTCCCTCTCTCCGGGGAGGGGCTACACCTTC. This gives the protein CASSSLSPGRGYTF.